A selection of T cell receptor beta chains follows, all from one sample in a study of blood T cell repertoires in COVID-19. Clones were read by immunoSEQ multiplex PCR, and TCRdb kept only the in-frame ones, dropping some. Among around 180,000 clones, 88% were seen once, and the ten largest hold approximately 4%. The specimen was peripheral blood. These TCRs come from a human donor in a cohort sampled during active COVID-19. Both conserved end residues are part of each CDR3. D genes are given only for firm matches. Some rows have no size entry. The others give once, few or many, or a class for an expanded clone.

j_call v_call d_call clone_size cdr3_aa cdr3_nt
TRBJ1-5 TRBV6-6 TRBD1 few CASSYGTGNQPQHF TGTGCCAGCAGTTACGGGACAGGCAATCAGCCCCAGCATTTT
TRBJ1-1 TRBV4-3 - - CASSQEQVLTEAFF TGCGCCAGCAGCCAAGAACAGGTACTCACTGAAGCTTTCTTT
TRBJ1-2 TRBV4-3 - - CASSQDSAGPGAGYTF TGCGCCAGCAGCCAAGATTCGGCAGGGCCTGGTGCTGGCTACACCTTC
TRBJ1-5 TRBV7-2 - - CASSFRGISNQPQHF TGTGCCAGCAGCTTCAGGGGAATTAGCAATCAGCCCCAGCATTTT
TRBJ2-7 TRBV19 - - CASSMTFGGYEQYF TGTGCCAGTAGTATGACCTTCGGGGGTTACGAGCAGTACTTC
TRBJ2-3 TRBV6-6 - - CASSSGTGGTDTQYF TGTGCCAGCAGCTCCGGGACGGGGGGCACAGATACGCAGTATTTT
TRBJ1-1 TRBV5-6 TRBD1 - CASSPLTGGTEAFF TGTGCCAGCAGCCCTCTGACAGGGGGCACTGAAGCTTTCTTT
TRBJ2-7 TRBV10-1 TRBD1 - CASSAGTGGRLDEQYF TGCGCCAGCAGTGCCGGGACAGGGGGCCGTTTGGACGAGCAGTACTTC
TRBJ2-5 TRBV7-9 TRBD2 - CASSSGTSGGKRQETQYF TGTGCCAGCAGCTCAGGGACTAGCGGGGGGAAAAGGCAGGAGACCCAGTACTTC
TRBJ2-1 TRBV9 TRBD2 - CASSGGLAGHNEQFF TGTGCCAGCAGCGGAGGACTAGCGGGCCACAATGAGCAGTTCTTC
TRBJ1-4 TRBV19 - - CASSLRTATNEKLFF TGTGCCAGTAGCCTTAGGACAGCAACTAATGAAAAACTGTTTTTT
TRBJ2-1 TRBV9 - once CASSVDLRGGPYNEQFF TGTGCCAGCAGCGTAGATCTGAGGGGGGGACCCTACAATGAGCAGTTCTTC
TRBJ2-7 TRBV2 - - CASHGAGREQYF TGTGCCAGCCATGGGGCAGGGCGAGAGCAGTACTTC